This TCR beta chain derives from a study of cytomegalovirus exposure and HLA in healthy donors. The germline V and J ends were trimmed by 3 bases and 4 bases, with 9 bases remaining between them. CDR3 length: 14 amino acids. In germline, CDR1 is MGHDK, CDR2 SYGVNS. As regards this clone: Its matching antigen is unknown.

PCR employed 60 Vbeta and 13 Jbeta primers. The repertoire was sequenced with immunoSEQ multiplex PCR; TCRdb's copy has only in-frame clones and lacks some. The table records 100,000 to 120,000 clones, roughly 15% of them present only once. Findings of the study overall: Fewer N-insertions than the roughly 700-donor mean were reportedly shown by an Asian-associated ancestry cluster in a later analysis. A later analysis found TCR association rates differed by HLA locus, highest for DRB1 and lowest for HLA-C. Sequences of the TCR beta chain were said to predict the HLA-A and HLA-B alleles of most subjects accurately.

Despite likely unrecorded immune exposures, the donors were nominally healthy at the time of sampling. Sequenced material: PBMCs. The TCR originated in a female donor in good health and CMV-seronegative. V is TRBV25-1 and J is TRBJ2-2, with D possibly matching TRBD1 (5 bases). CDR3 DNA: TGTGCCAGCAGTGAGTCAGGGTTCACCGGGGAGCTGTTTTTT. Its translation is CASSESGFTGELFF.